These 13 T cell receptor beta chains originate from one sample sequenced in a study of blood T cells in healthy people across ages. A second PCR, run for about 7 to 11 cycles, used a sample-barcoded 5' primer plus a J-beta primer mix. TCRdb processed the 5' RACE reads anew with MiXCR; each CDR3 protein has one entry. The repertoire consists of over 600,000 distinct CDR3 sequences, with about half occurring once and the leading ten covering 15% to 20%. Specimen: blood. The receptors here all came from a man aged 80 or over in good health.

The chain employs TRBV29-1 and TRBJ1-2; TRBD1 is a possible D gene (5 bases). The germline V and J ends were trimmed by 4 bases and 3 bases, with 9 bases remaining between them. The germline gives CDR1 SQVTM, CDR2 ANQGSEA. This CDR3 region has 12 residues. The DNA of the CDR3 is TGCAGCGTTGGCGAAGGGGACTATGGCTACACCTTC. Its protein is CSVGEGDYGYTF.

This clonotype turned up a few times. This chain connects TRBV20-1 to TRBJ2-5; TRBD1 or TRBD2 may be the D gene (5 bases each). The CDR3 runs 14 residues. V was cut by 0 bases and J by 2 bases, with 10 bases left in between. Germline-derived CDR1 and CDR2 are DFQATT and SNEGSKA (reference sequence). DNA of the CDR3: TGCAGTGCTAGAGATCCCTGGGGGCAAGAGACCCAGTACTTC. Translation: CSARDPWGQETQYF.

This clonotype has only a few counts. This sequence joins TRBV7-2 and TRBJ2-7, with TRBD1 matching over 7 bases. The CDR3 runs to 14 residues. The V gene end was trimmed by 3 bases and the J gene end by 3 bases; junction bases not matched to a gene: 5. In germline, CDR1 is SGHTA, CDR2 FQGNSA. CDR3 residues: CASSLTGQGYEQYF. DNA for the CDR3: TGTGCCAGCAGCTTGACAGGGCAGGGCTACGAGCAGTACTTC.

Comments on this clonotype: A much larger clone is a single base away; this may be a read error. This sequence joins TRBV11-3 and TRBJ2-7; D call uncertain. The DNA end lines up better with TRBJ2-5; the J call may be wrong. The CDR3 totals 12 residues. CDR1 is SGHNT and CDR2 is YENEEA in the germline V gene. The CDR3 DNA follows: TGTGCCAGCAGCCCCGAGGTGGAGACCCAGTACTTC. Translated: CASSPEVETQYF.

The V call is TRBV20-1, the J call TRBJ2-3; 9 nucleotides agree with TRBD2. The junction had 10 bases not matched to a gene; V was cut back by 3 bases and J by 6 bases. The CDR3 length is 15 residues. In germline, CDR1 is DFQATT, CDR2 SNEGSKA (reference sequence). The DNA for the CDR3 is TGCAGTGCTAGGGGCGGGAGGGCCAGCTCTGATACGCAGTATTTT. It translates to CSARGGRASSDTQYF.

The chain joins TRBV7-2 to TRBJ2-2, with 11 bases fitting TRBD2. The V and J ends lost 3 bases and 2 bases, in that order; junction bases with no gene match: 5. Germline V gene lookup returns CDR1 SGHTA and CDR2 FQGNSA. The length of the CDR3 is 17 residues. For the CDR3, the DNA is TGTGCCAGCAGCTTGCCTCTAGCGGGAGGTAACACCGGGGAGCTGTTTTTT. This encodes CASSLPLAGGNTGELFF.

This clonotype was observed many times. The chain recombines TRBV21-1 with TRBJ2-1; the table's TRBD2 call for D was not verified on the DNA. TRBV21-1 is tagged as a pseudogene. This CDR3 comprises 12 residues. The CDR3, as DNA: TGTGCCAGCAGCAAATGGGAGGGTGAGCAGTTCTTC. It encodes CASSKWEGEQFF.

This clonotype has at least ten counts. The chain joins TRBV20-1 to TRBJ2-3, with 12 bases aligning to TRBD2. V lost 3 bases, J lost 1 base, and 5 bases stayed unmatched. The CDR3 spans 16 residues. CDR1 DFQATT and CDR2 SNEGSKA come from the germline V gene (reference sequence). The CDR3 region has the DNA TGCAGTGCTAGTTCGGGACTAGCGGGCGGCACAGATACGCAGTATTTT. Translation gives CSASSGLAGGTDTQYF.

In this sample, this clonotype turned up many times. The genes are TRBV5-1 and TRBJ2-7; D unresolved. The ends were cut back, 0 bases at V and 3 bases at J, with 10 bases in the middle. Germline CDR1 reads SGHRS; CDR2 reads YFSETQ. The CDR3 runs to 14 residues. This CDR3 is CASSLGLVDYEQYF. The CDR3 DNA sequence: TGCGCCAGCAGCTTGGGACTGGTGGACTACGAGCAGTACTTC.

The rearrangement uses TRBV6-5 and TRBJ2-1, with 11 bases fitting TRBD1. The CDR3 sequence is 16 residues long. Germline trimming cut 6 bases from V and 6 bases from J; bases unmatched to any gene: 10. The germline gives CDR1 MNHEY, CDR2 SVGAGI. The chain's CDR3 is CASSLLRDRGTNEQFF. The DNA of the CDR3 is TGTGCCAGCAGCCTACTTCGGGACAGGGGGACCAATGAGCAGTTCTTC.

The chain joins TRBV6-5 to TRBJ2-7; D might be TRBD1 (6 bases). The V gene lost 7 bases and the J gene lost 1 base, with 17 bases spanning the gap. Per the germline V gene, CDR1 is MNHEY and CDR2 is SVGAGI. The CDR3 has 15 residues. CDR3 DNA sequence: TGTGCCAGCAACCGCCGACAGGCAAATTCCTACGAGCAGTACTTC. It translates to CASNRRQANSYEQYF.

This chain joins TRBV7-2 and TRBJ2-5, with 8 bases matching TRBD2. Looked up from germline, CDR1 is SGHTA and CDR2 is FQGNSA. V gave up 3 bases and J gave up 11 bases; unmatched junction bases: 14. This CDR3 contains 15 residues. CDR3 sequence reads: CASSLAGGTVNEQYF. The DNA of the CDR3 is TGTGCCAGCAGCTTGGCGGGGGGTACCGTCAATGAGCAGTACTTC. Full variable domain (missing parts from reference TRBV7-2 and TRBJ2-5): GAGVSQSPSNKVTEKGKDVELRCDPISGHTALYWYRQSLGQGLEFLIYFQGNSAPDKSGLPSDRFSAERTGGSVSTLTIQRTQQEDSAVYLCASSLAGGTVNEQYFGPGTRLLVL.

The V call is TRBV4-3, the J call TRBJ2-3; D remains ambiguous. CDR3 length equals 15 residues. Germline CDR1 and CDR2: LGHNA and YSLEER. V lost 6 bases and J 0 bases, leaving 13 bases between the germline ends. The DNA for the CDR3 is TGCGCCAGCAGGAATACTCATTCTAGCACAGATACGCAGTATTTT. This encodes CASRNTHSSTDTQYF.